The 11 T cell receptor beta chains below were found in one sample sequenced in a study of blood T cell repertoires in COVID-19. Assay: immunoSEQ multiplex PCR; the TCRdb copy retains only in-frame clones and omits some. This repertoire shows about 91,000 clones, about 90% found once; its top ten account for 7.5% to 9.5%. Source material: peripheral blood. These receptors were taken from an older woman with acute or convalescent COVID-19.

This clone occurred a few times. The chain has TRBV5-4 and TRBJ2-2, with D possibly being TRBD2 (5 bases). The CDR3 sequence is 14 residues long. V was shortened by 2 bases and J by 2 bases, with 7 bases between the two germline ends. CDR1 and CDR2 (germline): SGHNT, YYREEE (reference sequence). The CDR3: CASSFRGNTGELFF. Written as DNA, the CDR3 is TGTGCCAGCAGCTTCCGGGGAAACACCGGGGAGCTGTTTTTT.

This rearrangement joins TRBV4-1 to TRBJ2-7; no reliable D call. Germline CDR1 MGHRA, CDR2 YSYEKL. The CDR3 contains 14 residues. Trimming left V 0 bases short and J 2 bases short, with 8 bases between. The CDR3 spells CASSQEPEPYEQYF. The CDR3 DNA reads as TGCGCCAGCAGCCAAGAACCAGAACCCTACGAGCAGTACTTC.

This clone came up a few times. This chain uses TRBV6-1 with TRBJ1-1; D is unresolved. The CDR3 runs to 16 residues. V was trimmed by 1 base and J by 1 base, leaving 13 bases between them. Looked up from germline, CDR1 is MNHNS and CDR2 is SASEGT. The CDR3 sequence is CASSEGARTGNTEAFF. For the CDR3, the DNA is TGTGCCAGCAGTGAAGGAGCAAGAACCGGGAACACTGAAGCTTTCTTT.

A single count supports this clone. This CDR3 reads CASSFGGNQPQHF. The CDR3 nucleotides read TGTGCCAGCAGCTTCGGGGGGAATCAGCCCCAGCATTTT. The V gene is TRBV5-5, the J gene TRBJ1-5; D perhaps matches TRBD1 (5 bases). Trimming pared 2 bases from V and 4 bases from J, leaving 7 bases between. The CDR3 consists of 13 residues. In germline, CDR1 is SGHKS, CDR2 YYEKEE (reference sequence).

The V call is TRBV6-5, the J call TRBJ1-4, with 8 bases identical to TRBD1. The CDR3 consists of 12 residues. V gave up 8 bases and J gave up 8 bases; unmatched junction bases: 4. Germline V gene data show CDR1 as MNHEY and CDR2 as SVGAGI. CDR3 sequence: CASGRTGEKLFF. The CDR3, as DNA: TGTGCCAGCGGGCGGACAGGGGAAAAACTGTTTTTT.

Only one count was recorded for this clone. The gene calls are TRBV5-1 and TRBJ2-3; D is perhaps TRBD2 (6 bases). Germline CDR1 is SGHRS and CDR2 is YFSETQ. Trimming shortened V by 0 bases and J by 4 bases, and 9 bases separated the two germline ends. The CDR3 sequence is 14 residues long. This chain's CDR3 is CASSLVGLPDTQYF. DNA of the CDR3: TGCGCCAGCAGCTTGGTGGGACTCCCAGATACGCAGTATTTT.

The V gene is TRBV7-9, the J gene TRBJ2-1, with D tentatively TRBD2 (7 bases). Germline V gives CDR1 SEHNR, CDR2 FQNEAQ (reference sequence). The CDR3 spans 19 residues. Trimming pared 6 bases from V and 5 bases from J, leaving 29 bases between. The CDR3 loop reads CASRFSGGRSRVRNNEQFF. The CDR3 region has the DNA TGTGCCAGCAGATTCTCGGGGGGCCGATCGAGGGTTCGAAACAATGAGCAGTTCTTC.

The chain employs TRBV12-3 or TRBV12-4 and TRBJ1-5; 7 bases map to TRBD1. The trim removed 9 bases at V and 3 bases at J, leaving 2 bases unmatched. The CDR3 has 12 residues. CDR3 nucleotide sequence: TGTGCCAGTACAGGGGACAATCAGCCCCAGCATTTT. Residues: CASTGDNQPQHF.

CDR3 DNA sequence: TGTGCCAGCCGGGACAGTCTGCGCACCGGGGAGCTGTTTTTT. Translating gives CASRDSLRTGELFF. The chain joins TRBV5-4 to TRBJ2-2, with 7 bases identical to TRBD1. CDR1 and CDR2 from the germline V gene are SGHNT and YYREEE (reference sequence). The CDR3 sequence is 14 residues long. With V trimmed by 7 bases and J by 4 bases, 7 bases remained unmatched.

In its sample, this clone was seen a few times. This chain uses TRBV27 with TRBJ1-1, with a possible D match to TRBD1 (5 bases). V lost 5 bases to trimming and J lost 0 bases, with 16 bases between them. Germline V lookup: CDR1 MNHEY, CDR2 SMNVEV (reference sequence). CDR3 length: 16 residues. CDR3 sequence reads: CASSLLVTDMNTEAFF. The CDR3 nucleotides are TGTGCCAGCAGTCTTCTCGTGACGGACATGAACACTGAAGCTTTCTTT.

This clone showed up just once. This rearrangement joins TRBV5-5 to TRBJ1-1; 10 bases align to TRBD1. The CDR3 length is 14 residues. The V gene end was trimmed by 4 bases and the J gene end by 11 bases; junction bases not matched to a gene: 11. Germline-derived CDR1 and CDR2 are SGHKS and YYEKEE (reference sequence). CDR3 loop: CASSLLDRGDRAFF. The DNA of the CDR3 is TGTGCCAGCAGCCTGCTGGACAGGGGGGACCGGGCTTTCTTT.